This TCR beta chain was profiled in a study of T cells in Graves' hyperthyroidism and ophthalmopathy. Findings and caveats of the study: Most thyroid-expanded clonotypes above 0.001 were also found in blood. In simple terms, a model built on 13 V-J features told ophthalmopathy apart from stable hyperthyroidism.

Regions amplified from RNA transcripts were the TCR beta CDR3 regions. HTBI primers were employed in a first-round RT-PCR of the TCR CDR3. TCRdb reprocessed the multiplex PCR reads via MiXCR and lists one record per CDR3 protein. The sample lists some 700,000 distinct CDR3 sequences, roughly 17% seen once, with 15% in the top ten. The CDR3 sequence is 14 residues long. The V and J ends lost 1 base and 1 base respectively, with 6 bases between them. CDR1 is SGHAT and CDR2 is FQNNGV in the germline V gene. With respect to this clonotype: Its antigen is as yet unknown. Because the CDR3 is missing its conserved closing phenylalanine or tryptophan, this is likely a read error.

The V call is TRBV11-2, the J call TRBJ2-3; no definite D call. Material: blood. The sequence derives from a man between 50 and 59 years old with Graves' hyperthyroidism. In DNA, the CDR3 is TGTGCCAGCAGCTTAGGTACGGGCACAGATACGCAGTATTAT. It yields the protein CASSLGTGTDTQYY.